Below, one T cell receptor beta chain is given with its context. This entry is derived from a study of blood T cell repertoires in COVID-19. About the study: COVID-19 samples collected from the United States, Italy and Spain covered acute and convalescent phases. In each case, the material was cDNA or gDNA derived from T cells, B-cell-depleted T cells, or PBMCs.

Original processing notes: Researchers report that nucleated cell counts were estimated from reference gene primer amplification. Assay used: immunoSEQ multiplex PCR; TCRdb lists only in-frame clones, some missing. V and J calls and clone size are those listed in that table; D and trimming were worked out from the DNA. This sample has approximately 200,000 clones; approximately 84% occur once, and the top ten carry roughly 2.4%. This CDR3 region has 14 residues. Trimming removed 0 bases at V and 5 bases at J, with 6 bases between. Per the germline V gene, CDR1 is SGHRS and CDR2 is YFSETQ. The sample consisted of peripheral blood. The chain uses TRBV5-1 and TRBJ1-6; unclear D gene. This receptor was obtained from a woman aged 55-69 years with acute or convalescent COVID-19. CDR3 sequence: CASSLDQNNSPLHF. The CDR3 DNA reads TGCGCCAGCAGCTTGGACCAGAATAATTCACCCCTCCACTTT.